This T cell receptor (beta chain) was sequenced in a study of T cell responses to AZD1222 COVID-19 vaccine (dated by TCRdb to the early 2020s). Regarding the study in general: Because spike-specific TCR depth and breadth did not differ between the two schedules, AZD1222 recipients who got a second dose at roughly 4 weeks were pooled with those who got a second dose at roughly 12 weeks. TCR sequencing covered 233 trial participants: 200 to 220 given two doses of AZD1222 and 26 given two doses of MenACWY control vaccine. Trial participants were enrolled into age subgroups of 18-55, 56-69 and 70-plus years, which contained roughly 150, 30 and 60 TCR-sequenced participants, respectively. What the authors observed across the whole study: Participants were mostly white British, with more females than males. The authors suggested clonal diversity may have been underestimated. Only five to seven AZD1222 recipients were SARS-CoV-2 seropositive at baseline, limiting conclusions about previously exposed vaccinees. Reportedly, close to half of the unique spike-specific TCRs recognized epitopes lying outside the regions that are mutated in the B.1.351 and B.1.1.7 variants. Because no day 14 peak-response samples were available, the repertoires could be characterized only after the peak T cell response. Vaccine-associated CD4 TCRs spanned the whole spike protein, with dominant responses in regions 160-218 and 743-854. In the small 56-69-year group, the increase in depth fell short of significance, most likely because of low power. After two AZD1222 doses, spike-specific TCR breadth and depth were significantly higher than at day 0 and than in MenACWY recipients.

The CDR3 regions of human TCRbeta chains were subjected to immunosequencing. The authors' pipeline ran thus. TCRs in the repertoires were matched against a reference library of SARS-CoV-2-specific TCRs that had been generated with the MIRA antigen-specificity platform. Breadth was defined as the fraction of unique TCRs that were SARS-CoV-2-associated, and depth was defined as the fraction of total T cells that were SARS-CoV-2-associated. Using the MIRA data, each spike-specific TCR was mapped to the spike region that the TCR reacts to and placed in a CD4 or CD8 class. Log10-transformed breadth and depth values were compared by one-way ANOVA with Sidak's multiple comparisons tests. TCRdb's version of the immuneACCESS table is confined to in-frame rearrangements and falls short of the full clone set. An unresolved V gene accounts for under half of the shortfall where checked; the remainder is of unknown origin. The DNA gave D and trimming, while V, J and clone size come from that table. The sample records over 150,000 clones, about 88% of which are singletons. 3% to 3.5% of the sample belongs to the ten largest clones.

Turning to this clone: The target of this receptor is not known. Base qualities were left out, and no much larger clone turns up one base away.

V is clipped by 6 bases and J by 5 bases, and the sequence between their germline boundaries is 7 bases long. From the cysteine up to the phenylalanine, the CDR3 has a length of 11 residues. The sequence is cut down to CDR3 DNA, 33 bases in frame from base 1. CDR1 and CDR2 are drawn from the germline V gene: MNHEY, SVGEGT. The sample's time point label, in plain terms: baseline before first vaccination. Vaccinee samples were obtained from the UK trials COV001 and COV002, which included a single-blind randomized controlled phase 2/3 trial of AZD1222 (ChAdOx1 nCoV-19) in healthy adults. For TCRbeta chain sequencing, PBMC samples from trial participants were taken at day 0 and at day 28 after the second dose.

This TCR derives from an adult in good health. The chain couples TRBV6-2 or TRBV6-3 to TRBJ1-1; no D gene is confidently identified. Material: peripheral blood, obtained on day 0 of AZD1222 vaccination. The DNA reads as follows: TGTGCCAGCAGATACCTAACTGAAGCTTTCTTT. The encoded protein is CASRYLTEAFF.